The 32 T cell receptor beta chains presented below share a single source sample, sequenced in a study of control samples from healthy donors and cancer patients (dated by TCRdb to the early 2020s). Library preparation used the immunoSEQ multiplex PCR assay. The table comes from immuneACCESS by way of TCRdb, which keeps in-frame sequences with V and J called. Part of the clones is missing from these tables; in studies checked, under half for an unresolved V gene and the rest for unknown reasons. In all, the sample holds some 120,000 clones, and 88% of those were seen once. The ten largest clones take up approximately 2.3% of the sample. The sequenced material came from blood. These receptors came from a woman in her 70s in good health.

V is TRBV5-5 and J is TRBJ2-1; D gene unclear. Trimming stripped 4 bases from V and 6 bases from J, with 11 bases between. The CDR3 runs to 13 residues. CDR1 and CDR2 (germline): SGHKS, YYEKEE (reference sequence). The CDR3 is CASSVQAFNEQFF. CDR3 DNA sequence: TGTGCCAGCAGCGTCCAGGCATTCAATGAGCAGTTCTTC.

The chain couples TRBV19 to TRBJ2-1; TRBD1 might be the D (5 bases). V gave up 4 bases and J gave up 5 bases, with 15 bases separating them. This CDR3 contains 15 residues. From germline, CDR1 is LNHDA and CDR2 SQIVND (reference sequence). CDR3 DNA: TGTGCCAGTAGTACGCTGGAAGGGGTACACAATGAGCAGTTCTTC. Its translation: CASSTLEGVHNEQFF.

The chain's CDR3 is CASSLGEEATQYF. CDR3 DNA: TGCGCCAGCAGCTTGGGGGAGGAAGCGACCCAGTACTTC. This sequence joins TRBV5-1 and TRBJ2-5; D is possibly TRBD2 (6 bases). Germline lookup yields CDR1 SGHRS and CDR2 YFSETQ. The CDR3 has 13 residues. V lost 0 bases, J lost 7 bases, and 10 bases lay in between.

This rearrangement joins TRBV6-6 to TRBJ1-5; unclear D gene. Trimming left V 7 bases short and J 7 bases short, with 11 bases between. The CDR3 covers 12 residues. CDR1 is MNHNY and CDR2 is SVGAGI in the germline V gene (reference sequence). Here the CDR3 DNA reads TGTGCCAGCACCGACTCAGGCCAGCCCCAGCATTTT. Translation: CASTDSGQPQHF.

This clone has a single count. This chain joins TRBV7-2 and TRBJ2-3, with 9 nucleotides matching TRBD2. The V gene's germline CDR1 is SGHTA and CDR2 FQGNSA. This CDR3 region has 16 residues. Losses at the gene ends were 4 bases for V and 2 bases for J; bases not matched to a gene: 7. CDR3 loop: CASSYSGGLFTDTQYF. The DNA of the CDR3 is TGTGCCAGCAGCTATAGCGGGGGCCTTTTCACAGATACGCAGTATTTT.

The chain has TRBV9 and TRBJ1-4; D gene uncertain. Trimming shortened V by 0 bases and J by 1 base, and 4 bases separated the two germline ends. This CDR3 contains 14 residues. Per the germline V gene, CDR1 is SGDLS and CDR2 is YYNGEE. The CDR3 reads CASSVGGTNEKLFF. Written as DNA, the CDR3 is TGTGCCAGCAGCGTAGGGGGAACTAATGAAAAACTGTTTTTT.

V gene TRBV5-4 combines with J gene TRBJ2-1, with 9 positions matching TRBD1. The CDR3 has 15 residues. Unmatched junction bases numbered 3, after V lost 0 bases and J lost 5 bases. Germline loops: CDR1 SGHNT, CDR2 YYREEE (reference sequence). CDR3 sequence reads: CASSLGQGVNNEQFF. The CDR3 nucleotides read TGTGCCAGCAGCTTGGGACAGGGGGTGAACAATGAGCAGTTCTTC.

The chain uses TRBV19 and TRBJ2-5; 9 nucleotides align to TRBD1. CDR1 is LNHDA and CDR2 is SQIVND in the germline V gene (reference sequence). The CDR3 covers 15 residues. V trimming: 4 bases; J trimming: 5 bases; junction bases outside the gene matches: 8. The CDR3 is CASSTITGGGETQYF. DNA of the CDR3: TGTGCCAGTAGTACCATAACAGGGGGCGGGGAGACCCAGTACTTC. Together with reference TRBV19 and TRBJ2-5, the CDR3 gives the full variable domain: DGGITQSPKYLFRKEGQNVTLSCEQNLNHDAMYWYRQDPGQGLRLIYYSQIVNDFQKGDIAEGYSVSREKKESFPLTVTSAQKNPTAFYLCASSTITGGGETQYFGPGTRLLVL.

The genes are TRBV5-8 and TRBJ2-5; TRBD1 might be the D (6 bases). Trimming cost V 5 bases and J 5 bases, with 13 bases left between them. This CDR3 spans 13 amino acids. In germline, CDR1 is SGHTS, CDR2 YDEGEE. The CDR3 DNA reads as TGTGCCAGCAGTTTCACAGGGTACGAGACCCAGTACTTC. Its translation: CASSFTGYETQYF.

The CDR3 region has the DNA TGTGCCAGCTCACCACGGGGGGACACTGAAGCTTTCTTT. Translating gives CASSPRGDTEAFF. The rearrangement links TRBV18 to TRBJ1-1; TRBD1 might be the D (5 bases). V was pared by 1 base and J by 3 bases, with 6 bases between. Germline CDR1 is KGHSH and CDR2 is LQKENI. The CDR3 is made up of 13 amino acids. The full variable domain, rest sourced from reference TRBV18 and TRBJ1-1, is NAGVMQNPRHLVRRRGQEARLRCSPMKGHSHVYWYRQLPEEGLKFMVYLQKENIIDESGMPKERFSAEFPKEGPSILRIQQVVRGDSAAYFCASSPRGDTEAFFGQGTRLTVV.

CDR3 protein: CASRSSSYNSPLHF. The CDR3 bases are TGTGCCAGCAGGTCGAGCTCCTATAATTCACCCCTCCACTTT. V gene TRBV5-4 combines with J gene TRBJ1-6; the D is unclear. Trimming removed 5 bases at V and 0 bases at J, with 6 bases between. In germline, CDR1 is SGHNT, CDR2 YYREEE (reference sequence). The CDR3 is made up of 14 amino acids.

The CDR3 DNA reads TGCGCCAGCAGCTTGGAAGGACAGGGAATCTTTGGGAACACCGGGGAGCTGTTTTTT. As protein: CASSLEGQGIFGNTGELFF. The chain combines TRBV5-1 with TRBJ2-2, with TRBD1 identical over 8 bases. The ends lost 0 bases at V and 1 base at J; junction bases unmatched: 11. CDR1 is SGHRS and CDR2 is YFSETQ in the germline V gene. This CDR3 spans 19 amino acids. The entire variable domain, with the rest obtained from reference TRBV5-1 and TRBJ2-2, is as follows: KAGVTQTPRYLIKTRGQQVTLSCSPISGHRSVSWYQQTPGQGLQFLFEYFSETQRNKGNFPGRFSGRQFSNSRSEMNVSTLELGDSALYLCASSLEGQGIFGNTGELFFGEGSRLTVL.

CDR3 coding DNA: TGTGCCAGCAGCTCTTCAGGGCGGGTTAGCAATCAGCCCCAGCATTTT. Residues: CASSSSGRVSNQPQHF. The rearrangement links TRBV5-6 to TRBJ1-5; D is perhaps TRBD1 (5 bases). The germline gives CDR1 SGHDT, CDR2 YYEEEE. CDR3 length: 16 residues. Trimming removed 3 bases at V and 0 bases at J, with 13 bases between. The full variable domain, completed using reference TRBV5-6 and TRBJ1-5, is DAGVTQSPTHLIKTRGQQVTLRCSPKSGHDTVSWYQQALGQGPQFIFQYYEEEERQRGNFPDRFSGHQFPNYSSELNVNALLLGDSALYLCASSSSGRVSNQPQHFGDGTRLSIL.

The rearrangement joins TRBV14 to TRBJ1-1; D perhaps matches TRBD1 (5 bases). The germline V gene encodes CDR1 SGHDN and CDR2 FVKESK. Trimming took 1 base from V and 5 from J, leaving 11 bases between them. The CDR3 covers 14 residues. The CDR3 DNA follows: TGTGCCAGCAGCCAAGGTTTCAGGGATACTGAAGCTTTCTTT. This sequence encodes CASSQGFRDTEAFF.

The chain combines TRBV9 with TRBJ2-1; 10 bases are a match to TRBD2. The junction had 7 bases not matched to a gene; V was cut back by 0 bases and J by 7 bases. Germline CDR1 reads SGDLS; CDR2 reads YYNGEE. The CDR3 is made up of 16 amino acids. The chain's CDR3 is CASSVESSGGRNEQFF. CDR3 nucleotides: TGTGCCAGCAGCGTAGAGAGTAGCGGGGGGCGGAATGAGCAGTTCTTC.

The gene calls are TRBV21-1 and TRBJ1-2; the DNA was not used to check the table's D call, TRBD1. TRBV21-1 is noted as a pseudogene. The CDR3 is 17 amino acids. The CDR3 nucleotides are TGTGCCAGCAGCATTAGCATCGACAGGCTTGCTAACTATGGCTACACCTTC. Translation gives CASSISIDRLANYGYTF.

CDR3 bases: TGTGCCAGCAGCTCACCGGACAGGGGGCCCTACGAGCAGTACTTC. Its translation is CASSSPDRGPYEQYF. The V call is TRBV7-9, the J call TRBJ2-7; 11 bases map to TRBD1. The ends lost 4 bases at V and 2 bases at J; junction bases unmatched: 4. The CDR3 has 15 amino acids. Germline CDR1 SEHNR, CDR2 FQNEAQ (reference sequence). Supplemented by reference TRBV7-9 and TRBJ2-7, the full variable domain reads DTGVSQNPRHKITKRGQNVTFRCDPISEHNRLYWYRQTLGQGPEFLTYFQNEAQLEKSRLLSDRFSAERPKGSFSTLEIQRTEQGDSAMYLCASSSPDRGPYEQYFGPGTRLTVT.

The chain recombines TRBV27 with TRBJ2-2; D not resolved. There are 13 residues in the CDR3. Germline V CDR1 and CDR2: MNHEY, SMNVEV (reference sequence). The V gene lost 2 bases and the J gene lost 7 bases, with 8 bases spanning the gap. The CDR3 protein is CASSLVRRGELFF. The CDR3, as DNA: TGTGCCAGCAGTTTAGTCAGGCGCGGGGAGCTGTTTTTT.

About this clone itself: A read error may account for a junction end that differs from germline. The V and J genes are TRBV2 and TRBJ1-5, with a weak D call TRBD1 (5 bases). The CDR3 totals 19 residues. The V gene's germline CDR1 is SNHLY and CDR2 FYNNEI. This chain's CDR3 is CASSEGFGLGDGSNQPQHF. CDR3 nucleotide sequence: TGTGCCAGCAGCGAAGGATTTGGCCTGGGGGACGGGAGCAATCAGCCCCAGCATTTT.

The rearrangement joins TRBV25-1 to TRBJ2-7; D is ambiguous. V lost 1 base and J 12 bases, leaving 10 bases between the germline ends. CDR1 MGHDK and CDR2 SYGVNS come from the germline V gene. The CDR3 is 11 amino acids. For the CDR3, the DNA is TGTGCCAGCAGTGAATTTGCCCTCCGGTACTTC. Translating gives CASSEFALRYF.

The V and J genes are TRBV20-1 and TRBJ1-2; D is unclear. This CDR3 has 11 residues. Germline assignment: CDR1 DFQATT and CDR2 SNEGSKA (reference sequence). V was shortened by 4 bases and J by 10 bases, with 13 bases between the two germline ends. CDR3: CSATGLQFYTF. The CDR3 nucleotides read TGCAGTGCTACGGGCTTACAGTTCTACACCTTC.

V is TRBV6-5 and J is TRBJ1-2; D not resolved. V was clipped by 7 bases and J by 4 bases, with 13 bases between them. The CDR3 extends over 13 amino acids. Germline CDR1 reads MNHEY; CDR2 reads SVGAGI. CDR3 nucleotides: TGTGCCAGCAATCTAGAACTTGGCTATGGCTACACCTTC. It encodes CASNLELGYGYTF.

J is TRBJ1-3 and V is TRBV5-1; D not resolved. CDR3 length equals 14 residues. Trimming shortened V by 4 bases and J by 3 bases, and 11 bases separated the two germline ends. The germline CDR1 and CDR2 sequences are SGHRS and YFSETQ. In DNA form, the CDR3 reads TGCGCCAGCAGCCCCGGGAATCGTGGAAACACCATATATTTT. This gives the protein CASSPGNRGNTIYF.

V is TRBV5-4 and J is TRBJ1-1; D not certain. The V gene's germline CDR1 is SGHNT and CDR2 YYREEE (reference sequence). CDR3 size: 16 residues. With 0 bases removed from V and 4 bases from J, the gap between germline ends came to 16 bases. The CDR3 loop is CASSLDSAASVTEAFF. The CDR3, as DNA: TGTGCCAGCAGCTTGGATTCGGCGGCTTCGGTCACTGAAGCTTTCTTT.

The chain employs TRBV3-1 (or the pseudogene TRBV3-2) and TRBJ2-2, with D tentatively TRBD1 (5 bases). Germline-derived CDR1 and CDR2 are LGHDT and YNNKEL (reference sequence). Trimming left V 2 bases short and J 1 base short, with 8 bases between. This CDR3 comprises 15 residues. The DNA for the CDR3 is TGTGCCAGCAGCCAACAGGGTGTGAACACCGGGGAGCTGTTTTTT. Residues: CASSQQGVNTGELFF.

This clone occurred once. The CDR3 nucleotides are TGTGCCAGCAGCCAGAGACAGTCCTATGGCTACACCTTC. Its translation: CASSQRQSYGYTF. The chain is built from TRBV3-1 (or the pseudogene TRBV3-2) and TRBJ1-2; possible D gene TRBD1, 5 bases. The CDR3 has 13 amino acids. The germline CDR1 and CDR2 sequences are LGHDT and YNNKEL (reference sequence). Trimming shortened V by 3 bases and J by 4 bases, and 9 bases separated the two germline ends.

The J gene is TRBJ1-4, the V gene TRBV4-3; D is possibly TRBD1 (6 bases). V lost 4 bases to trimming and J lost 8 bases, with 11 bases between them. Germline lookup yields CDR1 LGHNA and CDR2 YSLEER. This CDR3 has 13 amino acids. The CDR3 DNA sequence: TGCGCCAGCAGCCTTCAGAGGGGGGAAAAACTGTTTTTT. It is translated as CASSLQRGEKLFF.

On this clone: Its ends do not fully match the called genes, so a read error is possible. The chain recombines TRBV27 with TRBJ1-2; perhaps TRBD1 as D (6 bases). Germline V gene sequence: CDR1 MNHEY, CDR2 SMNVEV (reference sequence). The CDR3 is 13 residues long. CDR3 region: CASRPSGAYVYTF. CDR3 bases: TGTGCCAGCAGACCCTCGGGGGCGTATGTCTACACCTTC.

J is TRBJ1-1 and V is TRBV7-9; D may be TRBD1 (6 bases). Germline V gives CDR1 SEHNR, CDR2 FQNEAQ (reference sequence). The CDR3 runs 12 residues. The V and J ends lost 6 bases and 6 bases respectively, with 11 bases between them. This CDR3 is CASSYDRPEAFF. CDR3 coding DNA: TGTGCCAGCAGTTATGACAGGCCTGAAGCTTTCTTT. The full variable domain, with the rest looked up from reference TRBV7-9 and TRBJ1-1, is DTGVSQNPRHKITKRGQNVTFRCDPISEHNRLYWYRQTLGQGPEFLTYFQNEAQLEKSRLLSDRFSAERPKGSFSTLEIQRTEQGDSAMYLCASSYDRPEAFFGQGTRLTVV.

A single count supports this clone. This chain links TRBV7-2 with TRBJ2-5; 7 positions match TRBD1. This CDR3 region has 13 residues. The germline CDR1 and CDR2 sequences are SGHTA and FQGNSA. Trimming took 3 bases from V and 5 from J; bases not matched to a gene: 3. The CDR3 nucleotides are TGTGCCAGCAGCTTTACAGGGGACGAGACCCAGTACTTC. Encoded protein: CASSFTGDETQYF.

This clone was detected only once. The rearrangement uses TRBV5-3 and TRBJ1-5; D is possibly TRBD1 (6 bases). TRBV5-3 is sorted into the ORF group, with uncertain function. The V end was cut by 4 bases, the J end by 1 base, with 27 bases between. The CDR3 sequence is 20 residues long. The CDR3 coding sequence is TGTGCCAGAAGCAGCCGACAGGAGGGGGGTAATAGAAGGAGCAATCAGCCCCAGCATTTT. It encodes CARSSRQEGGNRRSNQPQHF.

The V gene is TRBV5-4, the J gene TRBJ2-7; 13 bases match TRBD2. There are 16 residues in the CDR3. From germline, CDR1 is SGHNT and CDR2 YYREEE (reference sequence). Trimming at V came to 4 bases and at J to 0 bases, leaving 4 bases not matched to a gene. CDR3: CASSPGLAGSSYEQYF. As DNA, the CDR3 is TGTGCCAGCAGCCCGGGACTAGCGGGGAGCTCCTACGAGCAGTACTTC.